This TCR beta chain was retrieved from a study of early T cells in non-severe SARS-CoV-2 infection. Overall study: Bulk RNA taken from unsorted whole blood was sequenced, leaving chains unpaired. The study's findings and limits: Private and CD4 specificities were missed by VDJdb matching, which favored anti-spike CD8 responses.

Individually, cDNA molecules had unique molecular identifiers attached to them. TCRdb analysed the 5' RACE reads with MiXCR anew, one entry per CDR3 protein. The sample comprises tens of thousands of distinct CDR3 sequences, about an eighth of which are singletons, and 1.4% rests with the top ten. This clonotype has only a few counts. The antigen remains unidentified. Germline CDR1 reads SEHNR; CDR2 reads FQNEAQ (reference sequence). V was trimmed by 5 bases and J by 4 bases, leaving 12 bases between them. The CDR3 has 15 residues. The TCR originated in an adult who was a healthcare worker with PCR-confirmed SARS-CoV-2 infection or an uninfected control (not recorded which). The sample comprised whole blood. J is TRBJ2-6 and V is TRBV7-9, with D unclear. The CDR3 sequence is CASSRPAAGANVLTF. The CDR3 DNA is TGTGCCAGCAGCCGACCGGCGGCCGGGGCCAACGTCCTGACTTTC.